The T cell receptor (beta chain) under discussion was sequenced for a study of shared clonotypes between healthy human individuals. Germline V gene sequence: CDR1 SGHVS, CDR2 FNYEAQ. Trimming at V came to 3 bases and at J to 1 base, leaving 2 bases not matched to a gene. This CDR3 is built from 14 residues. The repertoire was sequenced with immunoSEQ multiplex PCR; TCRdb's copy has only in-frame clones and lacks some. The sample has 300,000 or so clones; around 72% are singletons. Comments on this clone: Its matching antigen is unknown.

General study findings and limits: Non-shared clonotypes were found to have lower generation probabilities than the clonotypes that were shared by all four of the sorted-subset donors.

The rearrangement joins TRBV7-6 to TRBJ2-7, with TRBD2 matching 8 bases. The sequenced material came from memory CD4+ T cells sorted from blood. Subset of the sample: CD45RA-negative fraction. The TCR originated in a man aged 30-40 years in good health. The CDR3 region is CASSLREASYEQYF. Here the CDR3 DNA reads TGTGCCAGCAGCTTGCGGGAGGCTTCCTACGAGCAGTACTTC.